The next 29 T cell receptor beta chains were all read from a single sample in a study of vaccination and CD4 T cells after COVID-19. CD4+ T cells that had been cultured provided DNA sequenced with the Oncomine TCR Beta short-read assay. TCRdb re-analysed the PCR reads in MiXCR, keeping a single row per CDR3 protein. This table has about 14,000 distinct CDR3 sequences, around 52% appearing once. Treatment reported: approximately 10-day PBMC culture with coronavirus spike peptide pools or control peptides (ViraFEST assay). These receptors' targets are unknown. Input material: CD4+ T cells from blood, cultured in vitro. The receptors were gathered from a human donor who had recovered from COVID-19.

The J gene is TRBJ2-3, the V gene TRBV20-1, with 8 bases identical to TRBD2. The germline V gene has CDR1 DFQATT and CDR2 SNEGSKA (reference sequence). There are 15 residues in the CDR3. With V trimmed by 7 bases and J by 1 base, 10 bases remained unmatched. DNA of the CDR3: TGCAGTGGGTCGGAGCGGGAGAGGGGCACAGATACGCAGTATTTT. Its protein is CSGSERERGTDTQYF.

This clonotype came up a few times. The chain recombines TRBV6-7 with TRBJ2-3, with D uncertain. TRBV6-7 is treated as an ORF (open reading frame) with a function not yet certain. CDR3 length: 16 amino acids. Between the trimmed V and J ends, which lost 2 bases and 5 bases, there was a span of 17 bases. CDR3 bases: TGTGCCAGCAGTTACGCCTGTCTCCCCCGATTAGATACGCAGTATTTT. Translating gives CASSYACLPRLDTQYF.

The chain recombines TRBV29-1 with TRBJ1-1; D remains ambiguous. This CDR3 is built from 13 residues. The germline V and J ends were trimmed by 4 bases and 1 base, with 10 bases remaining between them. The V gene's germline CDR1 is SQVTM and CDR2 ANQGSEA. Here the CDR3 DNA reads TGCAGCGTTGGAAACCCGAAGAACACTGAAGCTTTCTTT. As protein: CSVGNPKNTEAFF.

The chain is built from TRBV7-3 and TRBJ2-7; D is unclear. Trimming took 5 bases from V and 2 from J, leaving 13 bases between them. The CDR3 is 14 amino acids. In germline, CDR1 is SGHTA, CDR2 FQGTGA. For the CDR3, the DNA is TGTGCCAGCAGCCCTGCGGCAGGCCCCTACGAGCAGTACTTC. Translating gives CASSPAAGPYEQYF.

The gene calls are TRBV19 and TRBJ2-7; D not certain. In germline, CDR1 is LNHDA, CDR2 SQIVND (reference sequence). The ends were cut back, 4 bases at V and 6 bases at J, with 16 bases in the middle. This CDR3 region has 14 residues. The CDR3 here is CASSTFSLDVEQYF. CDR3 nucleotide sequence: TGTGCCAGTAGTACATTTTCGCTCGACGTCGAGCAGTACTTC.

The genes are TRBV5-1 and TRBJ2-2; 7 nucleotides align to TRBD1. The trim removed 4 bases at V and 1 base at J, leaving 4 bases unmatched. This CDR3 has 15 residues. The germline CDR1 and CDR2 sequences are SGHRS and YFSETQ. CDR3 protein: CASSPGTVNTGELFF. Here the CDR3 DNA reads TGCGCCAGCAGCCCCGGGACAGTGAACACCGGGGAGCTGTTTTTT.

This clonotype has a handful of counts. V gene TRBV2 combines with J gene TRBJ1-4; 10 bases are shared with TRBD1. The CDR3 is 13 amino acids. The germline V gene encodes CDR1 SNHLY and CDR2 FYNNEI. With 6 bases clipped from V and 10 bases from J, the junction kept 5 bases outside the gene matches. As DNA, the CDR3 is TGTGCCAGCAGCGACAGGGGGCGGGCAAAACTGTTTTTT. Translation gives CASSDRGRAKLFF.

J is TRBJ1-6 and V is TRBV20-1; D is unclear. The CDR3 is 12 residues long. V was shortened by 6 bases and J by 9 bases, with 12 bases between the two germline ends. CDR1 DFQATT and CDR2 SNEGSKA come from the germline V gene (reference sequence). The CDR3 coding sequence is TGCAGTGCAAGTGTTGGTGGTTCACCCCTCCACTTT. Its protein is CSASVGGSPLHF.

This clonotype was detected a few times. The chain joins TRBV7-9 to TRBJ1-5, with no clear D. Germline V gene lookup returns CDR1 SEHNR and CDR2 FQNEAQ (reference sequence). CDR3 size: 12 residues. V was shortened by 3 bases and J by 5 bases, with 5 bases between the two germline ends. CDR3: CASSLTDQPQHF. The DNA of the CDR3 is TGTGCCAGCAGCTTGACCGATCAGCCCCAGCATTTT. Full variable domain (missing parts from reference TRBV7-9 and TRBJ1-5): DTGVSQNPRHKITKRGQNVTFRCDPISEHNRLYWYRQTLGQGPEFLTYFQNEAQLEKSRLLSDRFSAERPKGSFSTLEIQRTEQGDSAMYLCASSLTDQPQHFGDGTRLSIL.

This chain connects TRBV15 to TRBJ2-3, with 11 bases lining up with TRBD1. Losses at the gene ends were 4 bases for V and 4 bases for J; bases not matched to a gene: 4. The CDR3 is 15 residues long. Germline loops: CDR1 LNHNV, CDR2 YYDKDF (reference sequence). The CDR3 sequence: CATSIMGQGADTQYF. The CDR3 nucleotides are TGTGCCACCAGCATTATGGGACAGGGGGCAGATACGCAGTATTTT.

V gene TRBV6-1 combines with J gene TRBJ2-3; D may be TRBD2 (5 bases). V was clipped by 5 bases and J by 3 bases, with 6 bases between them. The CDR3 has 12 residues. Germline V CDR1 and CDR2: MNHNS, SASEGT. This CDR3 reads CASSLATDTQYF. The CDR3 DNA sequence: TGTGCCAGCAGTCTAGCTACAGATACGCAGTATTTT.

V gene TRBV30 combines with J gene TRBJ2-2; D might be TRBD1 (5 bases). The length of the CDR3 is 11 residues. Between the trimmed V and J ends, which lost 5 bases and 6 bases, there was a span of 7 bases. Germline loops: CDR1 GTSNPN, CDR2 SVGIG (reference sequence). CDR3 in amino acids: CAWGHPGELFF. Here the CDR3 DNA reads TGTGCCTGGGGACACCCCGGGGAGCTGTTTTTT.

The V gene is TRBV6-1, the J gene TRBJ2-5; possibly TRBD1 or TRBD2 for D (6 bases each). Trimming shortened V by 6 bases and J by 4 bases, and 15 bases separated the two germline ends. Germline assignment: CDR1 MNHNS and CDR2 SASEGT. The CDR3 has 14 residues. The CDR3 sequence: CASSRPGAGETQYF. The CDR3 nucleotides are TGTGCCAGCAGCCGGCCGGGGGCGGGAGAGACCCAGTACTTC.

Here the CDR3 DNA reads TGTGCCAGCAGCCGGGACAGGGGATCTGGGGCCAACGTCCTGACTTTC. It encodes CASSRDRGSGANVLTF. The chain combines TRBV21-1 with TRBJ2-6; TRBD1 is the table's D call and was not checked against the DNA. TRBV21-1 is a pseudogene locus. This CDR3 region has 16 residues.

This chain connects TRBV20-1 to TRBJ2-7, with 10 nucleotides matching TRBD2. From germline, CDR1 is DFQATT and CDR2 SNEGSKA (reference sequence). The V segment lost 1 base and the J segment 6 bases; nucleotides outside the gene matches: 18. The CDR3 contains 18 residues. The CDR3 DNA reads TGCAGTGCTAGAGGACAGGGAGGGCTAGCGGGAGACCTGGGCGAGCAGTACTTC. Translating it yields CSARGQGGLAGDLGEQYF.

The gene calls are TRBV6-4 and TRBJ2-3; no reliable D call. Per the germline V gene, CDR1 is MRHNA and CDR2 is SNTAGT. Between the trimmed V and J ends, which lost 0 bases and 1 base, there was a span of 5 bases. The CDR3 is 14 residues long. In DNA, the CDR3 is TGTGCCAGCAGTGACTCGACGGGCACAGATACGCAGTATTTT. Translation: CASSDSTGTDTQYF.

This rearrangement joins TRBV6-1 to TRBJ2-5, with D tentatively TRBD2 (6 bases). This CDR3 spans 15 amino acids. V shed 2 bases and J shed 4 bases, with 14 bases lying between them. Germline CDR1 reads MNHNS; CDR2 reads SASEGT. The CDR3 nucleotides read TGTGCCAGCAGTGAACGCGGGGAAAGGAGAGAGACCCAGTACTTC. It specifies CASSERGERRETQYF.

CDR3 in amino acids: CSARYRGEQYF. Written as DNA, the CDR3 is TGCAGTGCTAGATACAGGGGGGAGCAGTACTTC. The chain employs TRBV20-1 and TRBJ2-7; 8 bases line up with TRBD1. The CDR3 is made up of 11 amino acids. J gave up 7 bases and V 2 bases, and 1 base lay outside the gene matches. Germline-derived CDR1 and CDR2 are DFQATT and SNEGSKA (reference sequence).

This clonotype showed up just a few times. V usage is TRBV20-1 and J usage is TRBJ1-6; a weak D match, TRBD1 (5 bases). Germline CDR1 DFQATT, CDR2 SNEGSKA (reference sequence). The CDR3 has 13 residues. V dropped 5 bases and J dropped 10 bases, with 15 bases sitting between them. The CDR3 coding sequence is TGCAGTGCTTCAGGGCTGGTGGAATCACCCCTCCACTTT. Translating it yields CSASGLVESPLHF.

This chain joins TRBV18 and TRBJ1-5; D is unclear. Trimming left V 2 bases short and J 5 bases short, with 13 bases between. The CDR3 is 15 residues long. The germline V gene has CDR1 KGHSH and CDR2 LQKENI. The CDR3 coding sequence is TGTGCCAGCTCACCAAGGCCGCAGCTGGATCAGCCCCAGCATTTT. Translating it yields CASSPRPQLDQPQHF.

The V and J genes are TRBV6-2 or TRBV6-3 and TRBJ2-7; D is perhaps TRBD2 (6 bases). The V and J ends lost 1 base and 0 bases respectively, with 7 bases between them. Germline V gives CDR1 MNHEY, CDR2 SVGEGT. The CDR3 extends over 14 amino acids. In nucleotides, the CDR3 is TGTGCCAGCAGTTACTACGGGAGCTCCTACGAGCAGTACTTC. Protein: CASSYYGSSYEQYF.

This clonotype occurred a few times. This chain joins TRBV20-1 and TRBJ2-2; TRBD2 matches 11 bases. The CDR3 has 14 amino acids. Trimming removed 5 bases from V and 4 bases from J; junction bases left unmatched: 3. Germline assignment: CDR1 DFQATT and CDR2 SNEGSKA (reference sequence). The CDR3 DNA is TGCAGTGCTCCCGGGACTAGCGGCACCGGGGAGCTGTTTTTT. This encodes CSAPGTSGTGELFF.

The chain couples TRBV28 to TRBJ2-7, with D perhaps matching TRBD1 or TRBD2 (6 bases each). The CDR3 extends over 15 amino acids. Germline CDR1 MDHEN, CDR2 SYDVKM. Trimming removed 7 bases at V and 4 bases at J, with 20 bases between. The chain's CDR3 is CASTDLTGGKYEQYF. In DNA, the CDR3 is TGTGCCAGCACCGATCTAACCGGGGGCAAGTACGAGCAGTACTTC.

DNA for the CDR3: TGTGCCAGAAGCCCTCCGGGACTAGAAAGCTACGAGCAGTACTTC. It yields the protein CARSPPGLESYEQYF. V gene TRBV5-3 combines with J gene TRBJ2-7; 8 bases match TRBD2. TRBV5-3 is noted as an ORF with a role that remains uncertain. V was pared by 4 bases and J by 3 bases, with 9 bases of the junction left unmatched. CDR3 length equals 15 residues.

The chain uses TRBV29-1 and TRBJ1-3; D remains unclear. The CDR3 runs to 11 residues. V shed 6 bases and J shed 2 bases, with 5 bases lying between them. The germline V gene has CDR1 SQVTM and CDR2 ANQGSEA. The CDR3 is CSVGAGNTIYF. In DNA form, the CDR3 reads TGCAGCGTGGGAGCTGGAAACACCATATATTTT.

This clonotype showed up just a few times. CDR3 nucleotides: TGTGCCAGCAGCTTAAGGTTCGGGGACTCGACCGGGGAGCTGTTTTTT. This translates into CASSLRFGDSTGELFF. The chain carries TRBV7-2 and TRBJ2-2, with D perhaps matching TRBD2 (6 bases). This CDR3 has 16 residues. Deletions cut 2 bases from V and 5 bases from J, with 15 bases between. Germline V gives CDR1 SGHTA, CDR2 FQGNSA.

The rearrangement joins TRBV4-3 to TRBJ2-5; 7 positions agree with TRBD2. Unmatched junction bases numbered 13, after V lost 0 bases and J lost 0 bases. Per the germline V gene, CDR1 is LGHNA and CDR2 is YSLEER. This CDR3 is 19 amino acids long. The CDR3 bases are TGCGCCAGCAGCCAAGACCTACCTGGGGGGGAGGGCCACCAAGAGACCCAGTACTTC. As protein: CASSQDLPGGEGHQETQYF.

The V call is TRBV30, the J call TRBJ1-1; the D is unclear. From germline, CDR1 is GTSNPN and CDR2 SVGIG (reference sequence). The length of the CDR3 is 14 residues. V lost 4 bases, J lost 1 base, and 13 bases lay in between. CDR3 protein: CAWTPPGQNTEAFF. DNA of the CDR3: TGTGCCTGGACCCCCCCCGGGCAGAACACTGAAGCTTTCTTT.

The rearrangement links TRBV2 to TRBJ2-1; 14 bases map to TRBD2. The germline V gene encodes CDR1 SNHLY and CDR2 FYNNEI. V shed 6 bases, J shed 8 bases, and the junction held 6 bases outside the gene matches. This CDR3 spans 15 amino acids. CDR3 loop: CASRPGLAGVDEQFF. The CDR3 nucleotides read TGTGCCAGCAGGCCGGGACTAGCGGGAGTAGATGAGCAGTTCTTC.